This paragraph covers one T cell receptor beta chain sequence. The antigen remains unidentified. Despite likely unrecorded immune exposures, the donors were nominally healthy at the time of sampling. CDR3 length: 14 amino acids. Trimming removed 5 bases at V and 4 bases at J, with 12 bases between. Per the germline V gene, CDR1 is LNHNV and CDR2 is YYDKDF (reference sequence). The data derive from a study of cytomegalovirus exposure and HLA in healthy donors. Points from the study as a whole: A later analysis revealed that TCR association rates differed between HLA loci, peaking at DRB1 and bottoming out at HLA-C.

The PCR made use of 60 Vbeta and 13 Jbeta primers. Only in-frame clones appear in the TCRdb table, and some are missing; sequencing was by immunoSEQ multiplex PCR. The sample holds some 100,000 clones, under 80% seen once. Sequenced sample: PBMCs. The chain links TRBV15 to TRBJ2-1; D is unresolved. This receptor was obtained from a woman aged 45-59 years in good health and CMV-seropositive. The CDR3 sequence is CATSARTYYNEQFF. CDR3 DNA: TGTGCCACCAGCGCACGAACATATTACAATGAGCAGTTCTTC.